The 10 T cell receptor beta chains listed next were all sequenced from one sample in a study of beta chain features in type 1 diabetes. Study results and limitations: Patients with Type 1 diabetes showed moderately but significantly shorter TCRB CDR3s in all four CD4+ subsets.

No antigen has been identified for these receptors. The investigators reverse transcribed all of the isolated RNA, so they sequenced expressed TCRB transcripts. Method: immunoSEQ multiplex PCR; TCRdb's copy keeps in-frame clones and lacks some. The table lists roughly 150,000 clones, 6.5% to 10% of them singletons. Input material: central memory CD4+ T cells from blood. The receptors were sampled from a woman aged 18-30 years with type 1 diabetes.

This clone was observed a few times. The J gene is TRBJ1-2, the V gene TRBV7-2; no clear D. V was clipped by 6 bases and J by 6 bases, with 14 bases between them. Germline CDR1 and CDR2: SGHTA and FQGNSA. This CDR3 spans 13 amino acids. The CDR3 reads CASSETITHGYTF. DNA of the CDR3: TGTGCCAGCAGTGAAACAATAACCCATGGCTACACCTTC.

This clone was observed a handful of times. V gene TRBV29-1 combines with J gene TRBJ2-6; 7 positions agree with TRBD1. V lost 5 bases and J lost 2; bases outside the gene matches: 6. CDR1 SQVTM and CDR2 ANQGSEA come from the germline V gene. The CDR3 consists of 15 residues. The CDR3 region has the DNA TGCAGCGTTAACCCCGGGACAGCTGGGGCCAACGTCCTGACTTTC. The encoded protein is CSVNPGTAGANVLTF.

CDR3 residues: CASSLGGGRTEAFF. The CDR3 nucleotides read TGTGCCAGCAGCTTAGGGGGAGGGAGGACTGAAGCTTTCTTT. The chain joins TRBV11-1 to TRBJ1-1; D remains ambiguous. The CDR3 has 14 amino acids. Trimming removed 1 base from V and 5 bases from J, with 11 bases in between. Looked up from germline, CDR1 is SGHAT and CDR2 is FQDESV (reference sequence).

This clone has more than one count but fewer than ten. This CDR3 reads CASSPLSGGATDTQYF. In nucleotides, the CDR3 is TGTGCCAGCAGCCCTCTTAGCGGGGGGGCCACAGATACGCAGTATTTT. The rearrangement links TRBV11-2 to TRBJ2-3, with 11 bases fitting TRBD2. V was clipped by 5 bases and J by 2 bases; unmatched bases: 6. The CDR3 spans 16 residues. Germline V gene lookup returns CDR1 SGHAT and CDR2 FQNNGV.

This clone was picked up a small number of times. The V gene is TRBV7-7, the J gene TRBJ1-4; D not certain. Per the germline V gene, CDR1 is SSHAT and CDR2 is FNYEAQ (reference sequence). This CDR3 region has 15 residues. V was trimmed by 3 bases and J by 3 bases, leaving 11 bases between them. CDR3 protein: CASSFSEGPNEKLFF. CDR3 coding DNA: TGTGCCAGCAGCTTTTCCGAGGGTCCTAATGAAAAACTGTTTTTT.

The chain has TRBV7-8 and TRBJ1-2; 9 bases are a match to TRBD1. The trim removed 5 bases at V and 7 bases at J, leaving 5 bases unmatched. The CDR3 length is 13 residues. Germline values: CDR1 SGHVS, CDR2 FQNEAQ. DNA of the CDR3: TGTGCCAGCAGCCTGGGACAGGGTGCTGGCTACACCTTC. Translated: CASSLGQGAGYTF.

The chain has TRBV25-1 and TRBJ2-1; possible D gene TRBD2, 6 bases. Germline V gene data show CDR1 as MGHDK and CDR2 as SYGVNS. This CDR3 region has 15 residues. V lost 1 base to trimming and J lost 4 bases, with 11 bases between them. CDR3 nucleotide sequence: TGTGCCAGCAGTGAATGGGGCGGGGAGTACAATGAGCAGTTCTTC. This sequence encodes CASSEWGGEYNEQFF.

This clone was seen a handful of times. The chain employs TRBV19 and TRBJ2-2; TRBD1 matches at 9 bases. Germline V gene lookup returns CDR1 LNHDA and CDR2 SQIVND (reference sequence). CDR3 length: 17 residues. The V and J ends lost 3 bases and 7 bases, in that order; junction bases with no gene match: 12. The CDR3, as DNA: TGTGCCAGTAGTATTCTCTGGGGACAGGGACTTGACGGGGAGCTGTTTTTT. Translation gives CASSILWGQGLDGELFF.

This clone was detected a few times. The rearrangement uses TRBV6-5 and TRBJ1-5; D is unclear. Germline values: CDR1 MNHEY, CDR2 SVGAGI. Trimming pared 6 bases from V and 4 bases from J, leaving 13 bases between. The CDR3 spans 14 residues. The CDR3 DNA follows: TGTGCCAGCAGCTTCACGGGAGTTAATCAGCCCCAGCATTTT. Translating gives CASSFTGVNQPQHF.

The table lists this clone with many counts. This sequence joins TRBV28 and TRBJ2-1; D remains ambiguous. Trimming removed 3 bases at V and 10 bases at J, with 10 bases between. The CDR3 runs to 12 residues. Looked up from germline, CDR1 is MDHEN and CDR2 is SYDVKM. CDR3 in amino acids: CASSLTRLEQFF. The CDR3 region has the DNA TGTGCCAGCAGTTTGACCCGACTGGAGCAGTTCTTC.